Following are 24 T cell receptor beta chains from one sample sequenced in a study of shared clonotypes between healthy human individuals. Measured with immunoSEQ multiplex PCR; TCRdb has only the in-frame clones, and not every one. The sample contains about 1.4 million clones, 96% of which appear only once. The sample consisted of naive CD4+ T cells sorted from blood. Subset: CD45RA+ positively selected. All receptors derive from a man aged 25 to 40 in good health.

The V and J genes are TRBV7-2 and TRBJ1-5; possibly TRBD1 for D (6 bases). The V gene's germline CDR1 is SGHTA and CDR2 FQGNSA. Trimming pared 4 bases from V and 4 bases from J, leaving 14 bases between. The length of the CDR3 is 15 residues. CDR3 in DNA: TGTGCCAGCAGCTCCCGACAGGTTAAAAATCAGCCCCAGCATTTT. It is translated as CASSSRQVKNQPQHF.

This sequence joins TRBV11-2 and TRBJ1-4; D unresolved. CDR1 is SGHAT, CDR2 FQNNGV, per germline. This CDR3 is built from 15 residues. Trimming took 5 bases from V and 3 from J, leaving 13 bases between them. Written as DNA, the CDR3 is TGTGCCAGCAGCCCTCGGACGTATCCTAATGAAAAACTGTTTTTT. Protein product: CASSPRTYPNEKLFF. The full variable domain, completed using reference TRBV11-2 and TRBJ1-4, is EAGVAQSPRYKIIEKRQSVAFWCNPISGHATLYWYQQILGQGPKLLIQFQNNGVVDDSQLPKDRFSAERLKGVDSTLKIQPAKLEDSAVYLCASSPRTYPNEKLFFGSGTQLSVL.

The V gene is TRBV5-4, the J gene TRBJ2-1; 12 bases fit TRBD2. The CDR3 extends over 15 amino acids. With V trimmed by 0 bases and J by 10 bases, 5 bases remained unmatched. Germline CDR1 and CDR2: SGHNT and YYREEE (reference sequence). Here the CDR3 reads CASSLAPLAGGEQFF. CDR3 nucleotides: TGTGCCAGCAGCTTGGCGCCACTAGCGGGAGGCGAGCAGTTCTTC.

The V and J genes are TRBV4-1 and TRBJ2-7, with D perhaps matching TRBD1 (5 bases). The CDR3 spans 15 residues. Germline loops: CDR1 MGHRA, CDR2 YSYEKL. V was clipped by 1 base and J by 2 bases, with 12 bases between them. The DNA for the CDR3 is TGCGCCAGCAGCCAAGGACAGCCCCCTCCCTACGAGCAGTACTTC. The encoded protein is CASSQGQPPPYEQYF.

The chain joins TRBV5-1 to TRBJ1-1; maybe TRBD1 (5 bases). Trimming stripped 4 bases from V and 4 bases from J, with 20 bases between. The CDR3 is made up of 16 amino acids. The germline V gene has CDR1 SGHRS and CDR2 YFSETQ. The CDR3 sequence: CASSAGIGVLGTEAFF. As DNA, the CDR3 is TGCGCCAGCAGCGCAGGGATCGGCGTTTTGGGCACTGAAGCTTTCTTT.

The chain has TRBV5-1 and TRBJ1-2, with a tentative D call TRBD1 (6 bases). Germline assignment: CDR1 SGHRS and CDR2 YFSETQ. The CDR3 loop spans 12 amino acids. V was cut by 4 bases and J by 6 bases, with 10 bases left in between. In DNA, the CDR3 is TGCGCCAGCAGCACAGGGCGGGATGGCTACACCTTC. Its protein is CASSTGRDGYTF.

This clone was recorded only once. The chain uses TRBV29-1 and TRBJ2-2, with 7 bases aligning to TRBD1. The CDR3 length is 13 residues. The germline CDR1 and CDR2 sequences are SQVTM and ANQGSEA. J was trimmed by 8 bases and V by 4 bases; bases with no gene match: 7. CDR3 in DNA: TGCAGCGTTGGACAGGGATTTGAAGGGGAGCTGTTTTTT. The encoded protein is CSVGQGFEGELFF.

The V call is TRBV9, the J call TRBJ2-3; D is perhaps TRBD1 (6 bases). Germline V gives CDR1 SGDLS, CDR2 YYNGEE. This CDR3 is 15 amino acids long. The V end was cut by 0 bases, the J end by 6 bases, with 14 bases between. This chain's CDR3 is CASSVGGGSFDTQYF. Written as DNA, the CDR3 is TGTGCCAGCAGCGTAGGAGGGGGATCGTTCGATACGCAGTATTTT.

V gene TRBV14 combines with J gene TRBJ2-1, with 8 bases aligning to TRBD1. Germline V gene lookup returns CDR1 SGHDN and CDR2 FVKESK. V dropped 1 base and J dropped 10; count of bases not matched to a gene: 12. The CDR3 is 16 amino acids. The CDR3, as DNA: TGTGCCAGCAGCCAAGTGGCAGGGGGCGGGTGGAAAGAGCAGTTCTTC. Encoded protein: CASSQVAGGGWKEQFF.

The chain combines TRBV6-6 with TRBJ1-5; D not resolved. V was clipped by 6 bases and J by 3 bases, with 12 bases between them. The CDR3 is 14 residues long. Germline V gene data show CDR1 as MNHNY and CDR2 as SVGAGI (reference sequence). CDR3 residues: CASRYGGNNQPQHF. The CDR3 nucleotides are TGTGCCAGCAGGTACGGCGGGAACAATCAGCCCCAGCATTTT.

The chain uses TRBV30 and TRBJ1-4, with D unresolved. Between the trimmed V and J ends, which lost 4 bases and 7 bases, there was a span of 19 bases. The germline V gene has CDR1 GTSNPN and CDR2 SVGIG (reference sequence). This CDR3 comprises 15 residues. CDR3 nucleotide sequence: TGTGCCTGGACGTCTATGAGGGTTTTTGGTGAAAAACTGTTTTTT. Its translation: CAWTSMRVFGEKLFF. The full variable domain, its missing parts supplied by reference TRBV30 and TRBJ1-4, is SQTIHQWPATLVQPVGSPLSLECTVEGTSNPNLYWYRQAAGRGLQLLFYSVGIGQISSEVPQNLSASRPQDRQFILSSKKLLLSDSGFYLCAWTSMRVFGEKLFFGSGTQLSVL.

This rearrangement joins TRBV2 to TRBJ2-3, with unresolved D. Between the trimmed V and J ends, which lost 5 bases and 7 bases, there was a span of 7 bases. The CDR3 spans 11 residues. Looked up from germline, CDR1 is SNHLY and CDR2 is FYNNEI. The CDR3 loop is CASSNQNTQYF. In DNA form, the CDR3 reads TGTGCCAGCAGTAACCAGAATACGCAGTATTTT.

V and J are TRBV28 and TRBJ2-7, with a tentative D call TRBD1 (5 bases). This CDR3 is 14 amino acids long. Germline CDR1 and CDR2: MDHEN and SYDVKM. The ends were cut back, 9 bases at V and 2 bases at J, with 17 bases in the middle. CDR3 sequence: CASHRGGPTYEQYF. For the CDR3, the DNA is TGTGCCAGTCATAGGGGTGGGCCGACCTACGAGCAGTACTTC. Full variable domain (rest looked up from reference TRBV28 and TRBJ2-7): DVKVTQSSRYLVKRTGEKVFLECVQDMDHENMFWYRQDPGLGLRLIYFSYDVKMKEKGDIPEGYSVSREKKERFSLILESASTNQTSMYLCASHRGGPTYEQYFGPGTRLTVT.

The rearrangement links TRBV10-2 to TRBJ2-1, with 8 bases that match TRBD2. The CDR3 consists of 17 residues. V lost 6 bases to trimming and J lost 5 bases; unmatched junction nucleotides: 15. The germline gives CDR1 WSHSY, CDR2 SAAADI. The CDR3 is CASSDPRTSFSHNEQFF. CDR3 nucleotide sequence: TGCGCCAGCAGCGATCCCCGGACTAGCTTTTCCCACAATGAGCAGTTCTTC.

The rearrangement links TRBV2 to TRBJ2-7, with 14 bases lining up with TRBD2. V lost 5 bases to trimming and J lost 3 bases; unmatched junction nucleotides: 12. Germline values: CDR1 SNHLY, CDR2 FYNNEI. This CDR3 is built from 18 residues. Written as DNA, the CDR3 is TGTGCCAGCAGTCGGCCCGGGACTAGCGGGAGTATCCTCTACGAGCAGTACTTC. This codes for CASSRPGTSGSILYEQYF.

J is TRBJ1-1 and V is TRBV6-4, with 9 bases identical to TRBD1. The trim removed 6 bases at V and 11 bases at J, leaving 7 bases unmatched. This CDR3 contains 12 residues. CDR1 MRHNA and CDR2 SNTAGT come from the germline V gene. The CDR3 region has the DNA TGTGCCAGCAGAGGACGGACAGGGGTCGCTTTCTTT. Translating gives CASRGRTGVAFF.

The genes are TRBV18 and TRBJ2-5; TRBD2 matches 10 bases. This CDR3 has 19 amino acids. The trim removed 2 bases at V and 5 bases at J, leaving 17 bases unmatched. From germline, CDR1 is KGHSH and CDR2 LQKENI. The CDR3 protein is CASSPIPSGTSGMSETQYF. Written as DNA, the CDR3 is TGTGCCAGCTCACCAATCCCCTCGGGTACTAGCGGGATGTCTGAGACCCAGTACTTC.

The chain recombines TRBV14 with TRBJ2-5; D call uncertain. Germline V gene data show CDR1 as SGHDN and CDR2 as FVKESK. The CDR3 runs to 15 residues. V was cut by 5 bases and J by 1 base, with 14 bases left in between. The CDR3: CASSEGIWPQETQYF. CDR3 sequence (DNA): TGTGCCAGCAGCGAAGGCATTTGGCCCCAAGAGACCCAGTACTTC.

The chain couples TRBV5-1 to TRBJ2-2; TRBD1 aligns across 11 bases. The CDR3 sequence is 16 residues long. The V segment lost 0 bases and the J segment 7 bases; nucleotides outside the gene matches: 5. The germline gives CDR1 SGHRS, CDR2 YFSETQ. The DNA of the CDR3 is TGCGCCAGCAGCTTGGCCGGACAGGGGGCTTTCGGGGAGCTGTTTTTT. Its protein is CASSLAGQGAFGELFF. The full variable domain, rest sourced from reference TRBV5-1 and TRBJ2-2, is KAGVTQTPRYLIKTRGQQVTLSCSPISGHRSVSWYQQTPGQGLQFLFEYFSETQRNKGNFPGRFSGRQFSNSRSEMNVSTLELGDSALYLCASSLAGQGAFGELFFGEGSRLTVL.

The chain uses TRBV5-1 and TRBJ1-2, with D perhaps TRBD1 (5 bases). The CDR3 sequence is 14 residues long. The V gene lost 3 bases and the J gene lost 4 bases, with 13 bases spanning the gap. Germline CDR1 and CDR2: SGHRS and YFSETQ. CDR3 in amino acids: CASSSPGGSYGYTF. The CDR3, as DNA: TGCGCCAGCAGCTCCCCGGGGGGTTCCTATGGCTACACCTTC.

Concerning this clone: Other DNA sequences in the sample encode the same CDR3. This chain joins TRBV5-6 and TRBJ2-7; TRBD2 might be the D (6 bases). V was clipped by 0 bases and J by 2 bases, with 9 bases between them. This CDR3 has 14 amino acids. Germline V gives CDR1 SGHDT, CDR2 YYEEEE. The chain's CDR3 is CASSLGPSAYEQYF. The CDR3 DNA reads TGTGCCAGCAGCTTGGGACCTAGCGCCTACGAGCAGTACTTC.

The chain combines TRBV16 with TRBJ1-1; 9 nucleotides align to TRBD1. CDR1 and CDR2 from the germline V gene are KGHSY and FQNENV. Trimming removed 5 bases from V and 4 bases from J; junction bases left unmatched: 5. The CDR3 is 14 residues long. CDR3 residues: CASSLRTGVTEAFF. The CDR3 DNA is TGTGCCAGCAGCTTACGGACAGGGGTCACTGAAGCTTTCTTT.

This chain connects TRBV19 to TRBJ2-1; D might be TRBD2 (6 bases). V lost 6 bases to trimming and J lost 5 bases, with 17 bases between them. CDR1 is LNHDA, CDR2 SQIVND, per germline (reference sequence). CDR3 size: 15 residues. The CDR3 sequence: CASRATSLGHNEQFF. The CDR3 nucleotides read TGTGCCAGTAGGGCAACTAGCCTAGGGCACAATGAGCAGTTCTTC.

V and J are TRBV25-1 and TRBJ2-7; either TRBD1 or TRBD2 may fit D (5 bases each). Germline-derived CDR1 and CDR2 are MGHDK and SYGVNS. The CDR3 length is 15 residues. Trimming left V 5 bases short and J 0 bases short, with 14 bases between. The CDR3 sequence: CASSPHGAASYEQYF. The CDR3 DNA follows: TGTGCCAGCAGTCCCCACGGGGCCGCCTCCTACGAGCAGTACTTC.